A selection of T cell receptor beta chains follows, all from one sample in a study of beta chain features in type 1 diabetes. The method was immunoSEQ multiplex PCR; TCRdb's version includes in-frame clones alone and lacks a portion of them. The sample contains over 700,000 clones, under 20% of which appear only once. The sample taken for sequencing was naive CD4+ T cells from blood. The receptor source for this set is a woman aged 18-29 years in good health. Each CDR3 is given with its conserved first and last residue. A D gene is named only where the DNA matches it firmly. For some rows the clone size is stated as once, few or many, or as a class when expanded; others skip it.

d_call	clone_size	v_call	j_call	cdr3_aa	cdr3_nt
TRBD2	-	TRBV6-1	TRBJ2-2	CASPGLANTGELFF	TGTGCCAGTCCGGGACTAGCAAACACCGGGGAGCTGTTTTTT
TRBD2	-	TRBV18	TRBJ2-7	CASSPSGGGYEQYF	TGTGCCAGCTCACCATCCGGGGGGGGCTACGAGCAGTACTTC
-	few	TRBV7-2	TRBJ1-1	CASSPRGTGNLNTEAFF	TGTGCCAGCAGCCCAAGGGGTACTGGCAACCTGAACACTGAAGCTTTCTTT
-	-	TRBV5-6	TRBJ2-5	CASSFTQTQETQYF	TGTGCCAGCAGCTTCACACAAACCCAAGAGACCCAGTACTTC
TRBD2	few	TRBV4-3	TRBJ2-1	CASSQETGLASIDEQFF	TGCGCCAGCAGCCAAGAAACGGGACTAGCTTCAATCGATGAGCAGTTCTTC
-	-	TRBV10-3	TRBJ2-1	CAIRLGESSYNEQFF	TGTGCCATCCGGCTTGGGGAGAGCTCCTACAATGAGCAGTTCTTC
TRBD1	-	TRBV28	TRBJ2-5	CASIGLRTGGKETQYF	TGTGCCAGCATAGGCCTCCGGACAGGGGGGAAAGAGACCCAGTACTTC
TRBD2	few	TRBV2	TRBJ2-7	CASSESEISGNEQYF	TGTGCCAGCAGTGAATCAGAGATTAGCGGGAACGAGCAGTACTTC
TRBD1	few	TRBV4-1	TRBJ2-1	CASRHSADRGLRNEQFF	TGCGCCAGCCGCCATTCAGCCGACAGGGGGCTAAGAAATGAGCAGTTCTTC
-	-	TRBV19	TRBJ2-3	CASSIKRDTQYF	TGTGCCAGTAGTATTAAGCGGGATACGCAGTATTTT
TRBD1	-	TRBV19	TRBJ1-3	CASRPGGARSGNTIYF	TGTGCCAGTAGGCCAGGGGGAGCCCGCTCTGGAAACACCATATATTTT
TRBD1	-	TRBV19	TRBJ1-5	CASSGRTGLGSQPQHF	TGTGCCAGTAGTGGCAGGACAGGGCTGGGGAGTCAGCCCCAGCATTTT
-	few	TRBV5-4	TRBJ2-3	CASSLGGGRHTDTQYF	TGTGCCAGCAGCTTGGGGGGTGGGCGACACACAGATACGCAGTATTTT
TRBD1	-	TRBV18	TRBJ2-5	CASSLQGARETQYF	TGTGCCAGCTCTCTTCAGGGGGCCCGGGAGACCCAGTACTTC
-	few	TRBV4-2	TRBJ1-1	CASSQESRPNTEAFF	TGTGCCAGCAGCCAAGAGTCCCGCCCGAACACTGAAGCTTTCTTT
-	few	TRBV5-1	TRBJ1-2	CASSLDRAAGYTF	TGCGCCAGCAGCTTGGACAGGGCTGCTGGCTACACCTTC
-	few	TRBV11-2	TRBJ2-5	CASSLEVYQETQYF	TGTGCCAGCAGCTTAGAGGTCTACCAAGAGACCCAGTACTTC
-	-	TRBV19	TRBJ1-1	CASSIGGANKNTEAFF	TGTGCCAGTAGTATAGGAGGGGCTAATAAGAACACTGAAGCTTTCTTT
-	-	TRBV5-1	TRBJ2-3	CASSSSDTQYF	TGCGCCAGCAGCTCATCAGATACGCAGTATTTT
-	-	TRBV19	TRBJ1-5	CASSPLNQPQHF	TGTGCCAGTAGTCCACTTAATCAGCCCCAGCATTTT
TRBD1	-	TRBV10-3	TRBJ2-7	CAISGRTGGAYRDEQYF	TGTGCCATCAGTGGAAGGACAGGGGGGGCCTATCGTGACGAGCAGTACTTC
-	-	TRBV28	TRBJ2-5	CASSRLGSRGETQYF	TGTGCCAGCAGTCGTTTGGGTAGTCGCGGAGAGACCCAGTACTTC
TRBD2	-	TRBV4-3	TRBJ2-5	CASSQDLTNGLAGGETQYF	TGCGCCAGCAGCCAAGATCTTACCAACGGACTAGCGGGAGGAGAGACCCAGTACTTC
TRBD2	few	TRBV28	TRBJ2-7	CASSTTTSGTREQYF	TGTGCCAGCAGTACCACGACTAGCGGGACTCGCGAGCAGTACTTC
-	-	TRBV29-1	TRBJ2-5	CSAQQETQYF	TGCAGCGCGCAGCAAGAGACCCAGTACTTC
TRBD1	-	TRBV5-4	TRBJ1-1	CASSLVQGGTEAFF	TGTGCCAGCAGCTTGGTGCAGGGGGGCACTGAAGCTTTCTTT
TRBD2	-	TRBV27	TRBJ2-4	CASSRKTSSKNIQYF	TGTGCCAGCAGTAGGAAGACTAGCAGTAAAAACATTCAGTACTTC
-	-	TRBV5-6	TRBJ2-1	CASSFLGPRDEQFF	TGTGCCAGCAGCTTCCTAGGACCCCGCGATGAGCAGTTCTTC
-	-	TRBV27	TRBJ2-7	CASKGEQYF	TGTGCCAGCAAGGGCGAGCAGTACTTC
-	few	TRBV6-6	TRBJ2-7	CAIRSAESYEQYF	TGTGCCATCCGGAGTGCCGAGTCCTACGAGCAGTACTTC
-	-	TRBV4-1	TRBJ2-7	CASSQDWGLSPPYEQYF	TGCGCCAGCAGCCAAGATTGGGGGTTATCACCACCCTACGAGCAGTACTTC
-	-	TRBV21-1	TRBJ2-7	CASIGRAFLHF	TGTGCCAGTATAGGGAGGGCTTTCTTGCACTTC
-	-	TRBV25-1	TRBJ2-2	CASSDFTGELFF	TGTGCCAGCAGTGACTTCACCGGGGAGCTGTTTTTT
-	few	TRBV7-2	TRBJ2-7	CASTPLLSGTVHYEQYF	TGTGCCAGCACCCCACTCCTCTCCGGGACTGTCCACTACGAGCAGTACTTC
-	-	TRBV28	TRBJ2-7	CASRTPSSYEQYF	TGTGCCAGCAGGACCCCTAGCTCCTACGAGCAGTACTTC
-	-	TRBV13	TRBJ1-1	CASSAAGNTEAFF	TGTGCCAGCAGCGCCGCCGGCAACACTGAAGCTTTCTTT
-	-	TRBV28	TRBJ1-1	CASSAWGFEVVDTEAFF	TGTGCCAGCAGTGCCTGGGGATTCGAGGTAGTCGACACTGAAGCTTTCTTT
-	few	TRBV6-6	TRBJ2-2	CASRSQGTGELFF	TGTGCCAGCAGATCACAGGGAACCGGGGAGCTGTTTTTT
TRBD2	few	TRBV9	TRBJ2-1	CASSVGLAGYNEQFF	TGTGCCAGCAGCGTAGGACTAGCGGGGTACAATGAGCAGTTCTTC
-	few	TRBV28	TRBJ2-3	CASSLRPDTQYF	TGTGCCAGCAGTTTGCGCCCAGATACGCAGTATTTT
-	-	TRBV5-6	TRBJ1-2	CASSLGRVFSYTF	TGTGCCAGCAGCTTGGGGCGGGTTTTCAGCTACACCTTC
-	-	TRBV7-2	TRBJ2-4	CASSRTGYIQYF	TGTGCCAGCAGCCGTACAGGGTACATTCAGTACTTC
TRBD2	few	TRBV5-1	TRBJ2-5	CASRGLAGEETQYF	TGCGCCAGCAGGGGACTAGCGGGAGAAGAGACCCAGTACTTC